This T cell receptor (beta chain) was identified during a study of blood T cell repertoires in COVID-19. Turning to the study itself: T cells, B-cell-depleted T cells, or PBMCs provided the cDNA or gDNA that served as material.

This table comes from immunoSEQ multiplex PCR, and its TCRdb copy is limited to in-frame clones, with some not included. Among 75,000 to 80,000 clones listed, about 88% were seen once. The sample comprised peripheral blood. The sequence derives from a human donor in a cohort sampled during active COVID-19.

Here the CDR3 DNA reads TGTGCCAGTCGGACTGGTGAACCCCGTGAGTATTTT. Translating gives CASRTGEPREYF. This chain uses TRBV12-3 or TRBV12-4 with TRBJ2-3; tentative D call: TRBD2 (5 bases). CDR3 length equals 12 residues. Trimming removed 9 bases at V and 13 bases at J, with 20 bases between.